This entry lists 18 T cell receptor beta chains sequenced from one sample in a study of identical twins. TCRdb re-called the 5' RACE reads through MiXCR, storing one row per CDR3 protein. The top ten hold about 0.27% of the sample, which has 1.5 million to 2 million distinct CDR3 sequences, roughly a third seen once. The sample comprised cord blood. These receptors all come from a newborn girl in good health.

This clonotype has ten or more counts. The chain employs TRBV10-3 and TRBJ2-1; D is ambiguous. CDR3 length equals 12 residues. V gave up 6 bases and J gave up 3 bases, with 6 bases separating them. Germline CDR1 is ENHRY and CDR2 is SYGVKD. The CDR3 protein is CAIRSGYNEQFF. Written as DNA, the CDR3 is TGTGCCATCAGATCCGGCTACAATGAGCAGTTCTTC.

This chain connects TRBV5-6 to TRBJ1-2, with D perhaps matching TRBD1 (5 bases). Germline CDR1 reads SGHDT; CDR2 reads YYEEEE. Trimming took 1 base from V and 4 from J, leaving 17 bases between them. The CDR3 totals 16 residues. The CDR3 region is CASSLSPVRGPYGYTF. CDR3 nucleotides: TGTGCCAGCAGCTTGAGTCCCGTGCGGGGCCCCTATGGCTACACCTTC. Complete variable domain (other parts from reference TRBV5-6 and TRBJ1-2): DAGVTQSPTHLIKTRGQQVTLRCSPKSGHDTVSWYQQALGQGPQFIFQYYEEEERQRGNFPDRFSGHQFPNYSSELNVNALLLGDSALYLCASSLSPVRGPYGYTFGSGTRLTVV.

The rearrangement links TRBV6-2 or TRBV6-3 to TRBJ2-1; TRBD2 aligns across 12 bases. This CDR3 is 21 amino acids long. Unmatched junction bases numbered 22, after V lost 0 bases and J lost 10 bases. Germline-derived CDR1 and CDR2 are MNHEY and SVGEGT. The CDR3 region has the DNA TGTGCCAGCAGTTACTCGAGTCTGGGGCTAGCGGGGGGGGACTTCGATCGGGAGCAGTTCTTC. It yields the protein CASSYSSLGLAGGDFDREQFF.

This clonotype turned up a few times. The V and J genes are TRBV10-3 and TRBJ1-2, with a possible D match to TRBD1 (5 bases). V was pared by 5 bases and J by 6 bases, with 13 bases between. Germline-derived CDR1 and CDR2 are ENHRY and SYGVKD. The length of the CDR3 is 13 residues. CDR3 nucleotide sequence: TGTGCCATCAGTCGGGGCCTTGACAATGGCTACACCTTC. Encoded protein: CAISRGLDNGYTF.

This clonotype was counted a few times. The chain uses TRBV24-1 and TRBJ2-5; D may be TRBD1 or TRBD2 (5 bases each). The ends were cut back, 3 bases at V and 5 bases at J, with 18 bases in the middle. CDR1 and CDR2 (germline): KGHDR, SFDVKD. The CDR3 totals 16 residues. The DNA for the CDR3 is TGTGCCACCAGTGATCCAGGACGGGACCAAGAGGAGACCCAGTACTTC. Its translation: CATSDPGRDQEETQYF.

This clonotype showed up just a few times. The rearrangement uses TRBV2 and TRBJ2-7, with TRBD2 matching over 8 bases. The CDR3 is made up of 15 amino acids. Trimming removed 1 base from V and 7 bases from J; junction bases left unmatched: 9. Germline V gene data show CDR1 as SNHLY and CDR2 as FYNNEI. CDR3 sequence reads: CASSEGTSSYNEQYF. Here the CDR3 DNA reads TGTGCCAGCAGTGAAGGGACTAGCTCCTACAATGAGCAGTACTTC.

The V call is TRBV25-1, the J call TRBJ1-4; 7 bases align to TRBD1. V lost 8 bases to trimming and J lost 6 bases; unmatched junction nucleotides: 9. This CDR3 contains 14 residues. The germline V gene encodes CDR1 MGHDK and CDR2 SYGVNS. The CDR3 region has the DNA TGTGCCAGCGCTCGCAGGGGGGGGGATGAAAAACTGTTTTTT. Its translation: CASARRGGDEKLFF.

This chain links TRBV3-1 with TRBJ2-1, with TRBD2 matching over 10 bases. Germline CDR1 LGHDT, CDR2 YNNKEL (reference sequence). The CDR3 totals 18 residues. The J segment lost 6 bases and the V segment lost 1 base, leaving 12 bases of the junction unmatched. The CDR3: CASSQVPPLAGAPNEQFF. The CDR3 bases are TGTGCCAGCAGCCAAGTCCCCCCGCTAGCGGGAGCCCCCAATGAGCAGTTCTTC.

In nucleotides, the CDR3 is TGCAGTGCTAGGGGCGGAACGGGGAACACCGGGGAGCTGTTTTTT. As protein: CSARGGTGNTGELFF. The chain recombines TRBV20-1 with TRBJ2-2; D remains ambiguous. Germline values: CDR1 DFQATT, CDR2 SNEGSKA (reference sequence). Trimming left V 3 bases short and J 1 base short, with 12 bases between. The CDR3 length is 15 residues.

Ten or more counts support this clonotype. This chain uses TRBV11-2 with TRBJ2-7, with a weak D call TRBD2 (5 bases). Trimming shortened V by 4 bases and J by 5 bases, and 9 bases separated the two germline ends. The CDR3 consists of 12 residues. Germline CDR1 SGHAT, CDR2 FQNNGV. This CDR3 reads CASSYRGNEQYF. The CDR3 DNA reads TGTGCCAGCAGCTACAGAGGGAACGAGCAGTACTTC.

V is TRBV27 and J is TRBJ1-6; D is unclear. Deletions cut 0 bases from V and 0 bases from J, with 21 bases between. Germline V gene data show CDR1 as MNHEY and CDR2 as SMNVEV (reference sequence). This CDR3 is 21 amino acids long. DNA for the CDR3: TGTGCCAGCAGTTTATCAGGGATAAAGTGGGGTTCCAGCTCCTATAATTCACCCCTCCACTTT. This encodes CASSLSGIKWGSSSYNSPLHF.

This clonotype was counted at least ten times. The chain combines TRBV5-1 with TRBJ2-1; 9 bases fit TRBD1. This CDR3 is built from 14 residues. V shed 3 bases, J shed 2 bases, and the junction held 0 bases outside the gene matches. CDR1 is SGHRS and CDR2 is YFSETQ in the germline V gene. CDR3 DNA sequence: TGCGCCAGCAGCTGGGACAGGGCCTACAATGAGCAGTTCTTC. Translation gives CASSWDRAYNEQFF. The full variable domain, completed using reference TRBV5-1 and TRBJ2-1, is KAGVTQTPRYLIKTRGQQVTLSCSPISGHRSVSWYQQTPGQGLQFLFEYFSETQRNKGNFPGRFSGRQFSNSRSEMNVSTLELGDSALYLCASSWDRAYNEQFFGPGTRLTVL.

This clonotype was picked up many times. The CDR3, as DNA: TGTGCCAGCAGCCCCGGGGTCCCTCGCTACGAGCAGTACTTC. Residues: CASSPGVPRYEQYF. V usage is TRBV6-2 or TRBV6-3 and J usage is TRBJ2-7; a weak D match, TRBD2 (5 bases). V gave up 6 bases and J gave up 3 bases, with 15 bases separating them. Germline V lookup: CDR1 MNHEY, CDR2 SVGEGT. The CDR3 is made up of 14 amino acids.

Of note for this clonotype: Its ends do not fully match the called genes, so a read error is possible. This chain uses TRBV2 with TRBJ1-2; D gene ambiguous. Germline values: CDR1 SNHLY, CDR2 FYNNEI. The CDR3 extends over 13 amino acids. CDR3 sequence (DNA): TGTGCCAGCAATATGAAAGCTCCCTATGGCCACACCTTC. It yields the protein CASNMKAPYGHTF.

The chain has TRBV25-1 and TRBJ1-6, with D possibly being TRBD1 (5 bases). The germline V gene encodes CDR1 MGHDK and CDR2 SYGVNS. Trimming left V 2 bases short and J 4 bases short, with 9 bases between. This CDR3 region has 15 residues. The CDR3 loop reads CASSEPGGYNSPLHF. CDR3 DNA sequence: TGTGCCAGCAGTGAACCCGGGGGATATAATTCACCCCTCCACTTT.

This clonotype showed up just a few times. The chain couples TRBV10-2 to TRBJ1-5, with D unclear. The V gene's germline CDR1 is WSHSY and CDR2 SAAADI. The CDR3 runs 14 residues. The V and J ends lost 8 bases and 0 bases respectively, with 11 bases between them. CDR3 sequence reads: CASREPYSNQPQHF. The CDR3 DNA reads as TGCGCCAGCCGGGAGCCTTATAGCAATCAGCCCCAGCATTTT.

This clonotype was counted ten times or more. The chain joins TRBV2 to TRBJ2-1; D remains ambiguous. Trimming removed 6 bases at V and 11 bases at J, with 17 bases between. The CDR3 is made up of 13 amino acids. Germline values: CDR1 SNHLY, CDR2 FYNNEI. CDR3 sequence (DNA): TGTGCCAGCAGAGGGATCAAACTTAGTCAGCAGTTCTTC. Translation gives CASRGIKLSQQFF.

This chain connects TRBV9 to TRBJ1-1, with D hard to call. V was trimmed by 0 bases and J by 0 bases, leaving 12 bases between them. The germline V gene has CDR1 SGDLS and CDR2 YYNGEE. The CDR3 consists of 16 residues. The chain's CDR3 is CASSVDRAGLNTEAFF. CDR3 in DNA: TGTGCCAGCAGCGTAGATCGGGCGGGATTGAACACTGAAGCTTTCTTT.